The present entry profiles one TCR beta chain with its context. The table came from immunoSEQ multiplex PCR; TCRdb's copy has only in-frame clones and leaves some out. The sample shows around 250,000 clones, roughly 85% of them seen only once. This entry belongs to a study of blood T cell repertoires in COVID-19. Study-level background: Some COVID-19 samples were acute and others convalescent; all came from the United States, Italy and Spain.

V lost 0 bases to trimming and J lost 7 bases; unmatched junction nucleotides: 3. The CDR3 covers 15 residues. CDR1 is PRHDT and CDR2 is FYEKMQ in the germline V gene (reference sequence). The V call is TRBV13, the J call TRBJ1-1, with 12 bases matching TRBD1. This receptor was taken from a woman under 30 with acute or convalescent COVID-19. Sequencing was done on a sample of peripheral blood. CDR3 DNA sequence: TGTGCCAGCAGCTTAGGAGGGACAGGGGGCGGTGAAGCTTTCTTT. Its protein product is CASSLGGTGGGEAFF.